A single sample is the source of the 24 T cell receptor beta chains below, sequenced in a study of CD8 T cells in ankylosing spondylitis (TCRdb year 2017). The library was prepared using 5' RACE. The sequencing machine was an Illumina HiSeq 2500. The public reads were quality trimmed at Q25 with fastp and then assembled into clones with MiXCR by TCRdb, keeping productive beta chains. Rows with one shared CDR3 protein collapse into an entry with the most common genes and DNA. A total of about 270,000 distinct CDR3 sequences appear in this sample, under 35% of them only once. The ten top clones hold around 4.5% of the sample. Input material: blood, either unsorted or a sorted T cell fraction (not recorded which). The receptors were gathered from a male donor with ankylosing spondylitis or in good health (not recorded which).

V is TRBV20-1 and J is TRBJ2-3; 8 nucleotides agree with TRBD2. Germline trimming cut 0 bases from V and 0 bases from J; bases unmatched to any gene: 5. This CDR3 has 16 residues. CDR1 is DFQATT, CDR2 SNEGSKA, per germline (reference sequence). CDR3 sequence (DNA): TGCAGTGCTAGAGATCCTAGCGGGCCCAGCACAGATACGCAGTATTTT. Encoded protein: CSARDPSGPSTDTQYF.

This rearrangement joins TRBV15 to TRBJ2-3, with a weak D call TRBD1 (6 bases). Trimming removed 3 bases at V and 4 bases at J, with 14 bases between. The CDR3 extends over 15 amino acids. Germline V gene lookup returns CDR1 LNHNV and CDR2 YYDKDF (reference sequence). The chain's CDR3 is CATSRTRGGADTQYF. The CDR3 nucleotides are TGTGCCACCAGCAGGACCAGGGGTGGTGCAGATACGCAGTATTTT. Using reference TRBV15 and TRBJ2-3 for the parts outside the CDR3, the full variable domain is DAMVIQNPRYQVTQFGKPVTLSCSQTLNHNVMYWYQQKSSQAPKLLFHYYDKDFNNEADTPDNFQSRRPNTSFCFLDIRSPGLGDTAMYLCATSRTRGGADTQYFGPGTRLTVL.

This clonotype was found once. This chain connects TRBV29-1 to TRBJ2-3, with 7 bases aligning to TRBD1. V dropped 5 bases and J dropped 5; count of bases not matched to a gene: 10. In germline, CDR1 is SQVTM, CDR2 ANQGSEA. The CDR3 loop spans 14 amino acids. The CDR3 protein is CSVLRTGRGDTQYF. In DNA, the CDR3 is TGCAGCGTTCTAAGGACAGGCCGTGGAGATACGCAGTATTTT.

This chain connects TRBV27 to TRBJ2-3, with 8 bases lining up with TRBD1. V was clipped by 10 bases and J by 9 bases; unmatched bases: 9. This CDR3 contains 12 residues. Germline lookup yields CDR1 MNHEY and CDR2 SMNVEV (reference sequence). The CDR3 DNA reads TGTGCCAACAACTTTACAGGGGGGACGCAGTATTTT. Amino acids: CANNFTGGTQYF.

The rearrangement links TRBV20-1 to TRBJ2-5; TRBD2 might be the D (5 bases). CDR1 and CDR2 (germline): DFQATT, SNEGSKA (reference sequence). CDR3 length: 14 amino acids. V was cut by 5 bases and J by 4 bases, with 17 bases left in between. The CDR3, as DNA: TGCAGTGCTCTATTATTAGCGTCAGGAGAGACCCAGTACTTC. Translating gives CSALLLASGETQYF.

This clonotype showed up just once. The chain couples TRBV15 to TRBJ1-5; the D is unclear. The CDR3 length is 14 residues. Trimming removed 5 bases from V and 0 bases from J, with 8 bases in between. Germline V gene lookup returns CDR1 LNHNV and CDR2 YYDKDF (reference sequence). The CDR3 loop is CATSGFASNQPQHF. The CDR3 DNA is TGTGCCACCAGCGGGTTTGCTAGCAATCAGCCCCAGCATTTT.

The chain employs TRBV24-1 and TRBJ2-3; TRBD2 is a possible D gene (6 bases). The V and J ends lost 2 bases and 1 base respectively, with 12 bases between them. Germline V gene sequence: CDR1 KGHDR, CDR2 SFDVKD. The CDR3 is 16 amino acids. The DNA for the CDR3 is TGTGCCACCAGTGATTGGAGGAGGGAAGGCACAGATACGCAGTATTTT. Residues: CATSDWRREGTDTQYF.

This clonotype occurred a few times. V and J are TRBV25-1 and TRBJ2-4, with a tentative D call TRBD2 (6 bases). The CDR3 covers 14 residues. Germline lookup yields CDR1 MGHDK and CDR2 SYGVNS. The ends were cut back, 1 base at V and 7 bases at J, with 11 bases in the middle. The chain's CDR3 is CASSEFSGLNIQYF. CDR3 DNA sequence: TGTGCCAGCAGTGAATTTAGCGGATTGAACATTCAGTACTTC.

This clonotype showed up just a few times. This chain uses TRBV29-1 with TRBJ2-3, with TRBD2 matching over 9 bases. CDR3 length equals 16 residues. With 0 bases clipped from V and 2 bases from J, the junction kept 6 bases outside the gene matches. Germline CDR1 reads SQVTM; CDR2 reads ANQGSEA. CDR3 sequence reads: CSVEDQAGGLTDTQYF. CDR3 sequence (DNA): TGCAGCGTTGAAGATCAAGCGGGGGGTCTCACAGATACGCAGTATTTT.

The gene calls are TRBV6-5 and TRBJ2-5; D is possibly TRBD2 (5 bases). The CDR3 extends over 14 amino acids. V dropped 0 bases and J dropped 2 bases, with 7 bases sitting between them. Germline V CDR1 and CDR2: MNHEY, SVGAGI. The DNA of the CDR3 is TGTGCCAGCAGTTACTCAACGGGACAAGAGACCCAGTACTTC. Protein sequence: CASSYSTGQETQYF.

V gene TRBV29-1 combines with J gene TRBJ2-1; 7 nucleotides match TRBD1. The V and J ends lost 5 bases and 2 bases, in that order; junction bases with no gene match: 3. Germline V gene lookup returns CDR1 SQVTM and CDR2 ANQGSEA. The CDR3 extends over 13 amino acids. The CDR3 spells CSVTGETYNEQFF. The CDR3 DNA sequence: TGCAGCGTTACAGGGGAGACCTACAATGAGCAGTTCTTC.

The J gene is TRBJ2-1, the V gene TRBV5-1; TRBD2 agrees at 11 bases. With V trimmed by 7 bases and J by 8 bases, 8 bases remained unmatched. CDR1 and CDR2 (germline): SGHRS, YFSETQ. This CDR3 has 14 amino acids. CDR3 DNA sequence: TGCGCCAGCGGCATAGCGGGGGGGCCTCATGAGCAGTTCTTC. It codes for CASGIAGGPHEQFF.

This clonotype turned up a few times. The chain combines TRBV20-1 with TRBJ2-5; D assignment may be TRBD1 or TRBD2 (5 bases each). V was shortened by 3 bases and J by 4 bases, with 12 bases between the two germline ends. The V gene's germline CDR1 is DFQATT and CDR2 SNEGSKA (reference sequence). The CDR3 is 13 residues long. CDR3 nucleotide sequence: TGCAGTGCTAGGGGGACCCCAGGAGAGACCCAGTACTTC. It yields the protein CSARGTPGETQYF.

This clonotype was recorded only once. The rearrangement uses TRBV20-1 and TRBJ2-5, with 9 bases fitting TRBD2. Trimming at V came to 6 bases and at J to 2 bases, leaving 13 bases not matched to a gene. The CDR3 spans 16 residues. Germline V gene data show CDR1 as DFQATT and CDR2 as SNEGSKA (reference sequence). This CDR3 is CSALRGSGGPQETQYF. The CDR3 DNA follows: TGCAGTGCCCTCCGGGGGAGCGGGGGGCCGCAAGAGACCCAGTACTTC.

The CDR3 bases are TGTGCCAGCAGCTTGAGGGCTACAGGGGAGACCCAGTACTTC. Its translation: CASSLRATGETQYF. This rearrangement joins TRBV5-8 to TRBJ2-5, with TRBD1 as a possible D gene (6 bases). Germline CDR1 is SGHTS and CDR2 is YDEGEE. Trimming took off 1 base at V and 5 bases at J, with 12 bases between the two ends. The CDR3 runs to 14 residues. Variable domain in full (rest from reference TRBV5-8 and TRBJ2-5): EAGVTQSPTHLIKTRGQQATLRCSPISGHTSVYWYQQALGLGLQFLLWYDEGEERNRGNFPPRFSGRQFPNYSSELNVNALELEDSALYLCASSLRATGETQYFGPGTRLLVL.

This clonotype was recorded at least ten times. This sequence joins TRBV29-1 and TRBJ2-3; the D gene is possibly TRBD1 (6 bases). Per the germline V gene, CDR1 is SQVTM and CDR2 is ANQGSEA. The V end lost 6 bases, the J end lost 0 bases, and 16 bases lay between the germline ends. CDR3 length equals 15 residues. The CDR3 DNA reads as TGCAGCGTCAGTAGGGACATCACTAGCACAGATACGCAGTATTTT. It is translated as CSVSRDITSTDTQYF.

In its sample, this clonotype was seen a few times. The rearrangement links TRBV12-3 or TRBV12-4 to TRBJ2-5, with a weak D call TRBD2 (6 bases). Trimming pared 4 bases from V and 5 bases from J, leaving 17 bases between. This CDR3 region has 15 residues. The CDR3 sequence is CASSSRVGGPETQYF. Written as DNA, the CDR3 is TGTGCCAGCAGTTCCCGCGTCGGGGGTCCGGAGACCCAGTACTTC.

The chain uses TRBV4-1 and TRBJ2-3, with TRBD1 matching over 10 bases. The CDR3 spans 17 residues. Germline V gene data show CDR1 as MGHRA and CDR2 as YSYEKL. With V trimmed by 4 bases and J by 6 bases, 13 bases remained unmatched. CDR3 DNA: TGCGCCAGCAGCCGTATTGGGACAGGGGCCCGCCGGGATACGCAGTATTTT. Protein: CASSRIGTGARRDTQYF.

The chain joins TRBV15 to TRBJ2-1; the D gene could be TRBD1 or TRBD2 (5 bases each). Trimming stripped 1 base from V and 9 bases from J, with 16 bases between. The CDR3 has 15 residues. Germline V CDR1 and CDR2: LNHNV, YYDKDF (reference sequence). CDR3 bases: TGTGCCACCAGCAGAGGGGTAACGGGAAGGGGTGAGCAGTTCTTC. It translates to CATSRGVTGRGEQFF.

The rearrangement uses TRBV20-1 and TRBJ2-3; D is undetermined. Germline V gene sequence: CDR1 DFQATT, CDR2 SNEGSKA (reference sequence). CDR3 size: 15 residues. Trimming left V 4 bases short and J 2 bases short, with 16 bases between. This CDR3 is CSATSGPSLTDTQYF. The CDR3 region has the DNA TGCAGTGCTACGTCCGGGCCAAGCCTCACAGATACGCAGTATTTT.

In this sample, this clonotype turned up a few times. The chain carries TRBV29-1 and TRBJ1-4; 12 bases line up with TRBD1. The CDR3 is 14 residues long. Germline V gives CDR1 SQVTM, CDR2 ANQGSEA. V dropped 3 bases and J dropped 7; count of bases not matched to a gene: 3. The CDR3 DNA reads as TGCAGCGTTGACATGGGACAGGGGGCTGAAAAACTGTTTTTT. The encoded protein is CSVDMGQGAEKLFF.

The chain joins TRBV6-1 to TRBJ2-7, with D perhaps TRBD2 (6 bases). Germline CDR1 and CDR2: MNHNS and SASEGT. V lost 5 bases and J 1 base, leaving 15 bases between the germline ends. The CDR3 covers 15 residues. The CDR3 sequence is CASSQDLALSYEQYF. In nucleotides, the CDR3 is TGTGCCAGCAGTCAGGACCTAGCGTTATCCTACGAGCAGTACTTC.

The chain recombines TRBV27 with TRBJ2-3; 7 positions agree with TRBD1. Germline CDR1 MNHEY, CDR2 SMNVEV (reference sequence). The CDR3 totals 16 residues. V lost 2 bases and J lost 1; bases outside the gene matches: 6. The chain's CDR3 is CASSLDRAGGTDTQYF. Written as DNA, the CDR3 is TGTGCCAGCAGTTTAGACAGGGCGGGTGGCACAGATACGCAGTATTTT.

This clonotype was seen only a few times. The genes are TRBV7-6 and TRBJ2-7, with a possible D match to TRBD1 (5 bases). The CDR3 has 12 residues. Germline V gene lookup returns CDR1 SGHVS and CDR2 FNYEAQ. V lost 1 base, J lost 7 bases, and 8 bases lay in between. CDR3 DNA: TGTGCCAGCAGCTTAGATCAGGGTGAGCAGTACTTC. Translated: CASSLDQGEQYF.